Following are 21 T cell receptor beta chains from one sample sequenced in a study of T cells in Graves' hyperthyroidism and ophthalmopathy. From RNA transcripts, TCR beta CDR3 regions were amplified. Carried out on the TCR CDR3, a first-round RT-PCR used the HTBI primer set. TCRdb analysed the multiplex PCR reads with MiXCR anew, one entry per CDR3 protein. The top ten clones hold approximately 7.4% of a sample with some 560,000 distinct CDR3 sequences, 15% to 18% of them seen once. The specimen sequenced was blood. The receptors stem from a young woman with Graves' hyperthyroidism.

V is TRBV5-1 and J is TRBJ2-2; D is possibly TRBD2 (5 bases). The CDR3 extends over 14 amino acids. Germline V gives CDR1 SGHRS, CDR2 YFSETQ. The V end was cut by 5 bases, the J end by 4 bases, with 12 bases between. The CDR3: CASRGEGFTGELFF. The CDR3, as DNA: TGCGCCAGCAGGGGTGAGGGTTTCACCGGGGAGCTGTTTTTT.

The J gene is TRBJ2-1, the V gene TRBV27; D is perhaps TRBD1 or TRBD2 (6 bases each). V lost 3 bases, J lost 7 bases, and 16 bases lay in between. The germline V gene has CDR1 MNHEY and CDR2 SMNVEV (reference sequence). This CDR3 is 15 amino acids long. In nucleotides, the CDR3 is TGTGCCAGCAGTTTTAGGGGGGCCTCCCTAAATGAGCAGTTCTTC. Protein: CASSFRGASLNEQFF.

The V gene is TRBV5-1, the J gene TRBJ2-7, with TRBD2 identical over 9 bases. The germline V gene has CDR1 SGHRS and CDR2 YFSETQ. There are 15 residues in the CDR3. J gave up 6 bases and V 2 bases, and 9 bases lay outside the gene matches. CDR3 in DNA: TGCGCCAGCAGCTTCGGAACCGGGACTAGCTGCGAGCAGTACTTC. Amino acids: CASSFGTGTSCEQYF.

This clonotype was detected ten times or more. The genes are TRBV11-2 and TRBJ2-3; D ambiguous. The CDR3 length is 14 residues. Germline lookup yields CDR1 SGHAT and CDR2 FQNNGV. Between the trimmed V and J ends, which lost 0 bases and 2 bases, there was a span of 6 bases. CDR3 in amino acids: CASSLEGYTDTQYF. For the CDR3, the DNA is TGTGCCAGCAGCTTAGAGGGGTACACAGATACGCAGTATTTT.

This clonotype was found a few times. DNA for the CDR3: TGCGCCAGCAGCTTGGCCCGAGTGAAAGGGACTAGCGGGAGGAGGGGCACAGATACGCAGTATTTT. Protein sequence: CASSLARVKGTSGRRGTDTQYF. V and J are TRBV5-1 and TRBJ2-3; 15 bases are a match to TRBD2. Germline-derived CDR1 and CDR2 are SGHRS and YFSETQ. This CDR3 is built from 22 residues. J gave up 1 base and V 0 bases, and 15 bases lay outside the gene matches. Complete variable domain (other parts from reference TRBV5-1 and TRBJ2-3): KAGVTQTPRYLIKTRGQQVTLSCSPISGHRSVSWYQQTPGQGLQFLFEYFSETQRNKGNFPGRFSGRQFSNSRSEMNVSTLELGDSALYLCASSLARVKGTSGRRGTDTQYFGPGTRLTVL.

This clonotype appeared many times. This sequence joins TRBV10-2 and TRBJ1-5; weak D call: TRBD1 (6 bases). The V gene's germline CDR1 is WSHSY and CDR2 SAAADI. The CDR3 is 15 residues long. Trimming removed 4 bases at V and 7 bases at J, with 17 bases between. CDR3 sequence (DNA): TGCGCCAGCAGTGGAGGGGGGAGGATAGAGCAGCCCCAGCATTTT. It is translated as CASSGGGRIEQPQHF.

CDR3 loop: CASSSSWDTGELFF. The CDR3 coding sequence is TGTGCCAGTAGTTCGTCATGGGACACCGGGGAGCTGTTTTTT. This chain connects TRBV19 to TRBJ2-2, with unresolved D. CDR3 length: 14 amino acids. The germline V gene encodes CDR1 LNHDA and CDR2 SQIVND (reference sequence). The V gene lost 5 bases and the J gene lost 3 bases, with 10 bases spanning the gap.

This clonotype was observed many times. This chain joins TRBV2 and TRBJ1-1; 9 nucleotides match TRBD1. V shed 0 bases, J shed 8 bases, and the junction held 10 bases outside the gene matches. This CDR3 is built from 16 residues. Germline V gene sequence: CDR1 SNHLY, CDR2 FYNNEI. The CDR3 sequence: CASSEALLGQGSEAFF. The CDR3, as DNA: TGTGCCAGCAGTGAAGCGCTTTTGGGACAGGGTTCCGAAGCTTTCTTT. Full variable domain (rest looked up from reference TRBV2 and TRBJ1-1): EPEVTQTPSHQVTQMGQEVILRCVPISNHLYFYWYRQILGQKVEFLVSFYNNEISEKSEIFDDQFSVERPDGSNFTLKIRSTKLEDSAMYFCASSEALLGQGSEAFFGQGTRLTVV.

On this clonotype: A much larger clone differs by one base, so this may be a read error. The chain links TRBV20-1 to TRBJ2-7; D not resolved. Per the germline V gene, CDR1 is DFQATT and CDR2 is SNEGSKA (reference sequence). Trimming removed 5 bases from V and 7 bases from J, with 12 bases in between. The CDR3 is made up of 11 amino acids. DNA for the CDR3: TGCAGTGCTCCGGCAGTGGGAGAGCAGTACTTC. Translating gives CSAPAVGEQYF.

Ten or more counts support this clonotype. The chain couples TRBV12-3 or TRBV12-4 to TRBJ2-1; 8 bases align to TRBD2. There are 14 residues in the CDR3. The V and J ends lost 6 bases and 6 bases, in that order; junction bases with no gene match: 7. The CDR3 sequence is CASSPGTRGNEQFF. In DNA form, the CDR3 reads TGTGCCAGCAGCCCCGGGACTAGAGGCAATGAGCAGTTCTTC.

In this sample, this clonotype turned up many times. The gene calls are TRBV20-1 and TRBJ2-3; 8 bases are shared with TRBD2. The CDR3 is 13 residues long. The germline CDR1 and CDR2 sequences are DFQATT and SNEGSKA (reference sequence). Germline trimming cut 4 bases from V and 4 bases from J; bases unmatched to any gene: 4. The CDR3 DNA reads TGCAGTGCTATTACGGGAGGGCCAGATACGCAGTATTTT. Residues: CSAITGGPDTQYF.

There are many counts of this clonotype. The CDR3 region is CATSRYRQGANPEKLFF. In DNA form, the CDR3 reads TGTGCCACCAGCAGATACAGACAGGGGGCTAATCCCGAAAAACTGTTTTTT. The genes are TRBV15 and TRBJ1-4; 10 bases agree with TRBD1. The CDR3 extends over 17 amino acids. Germline V gives CDR1 LNHNV, CDR2 YYDKDF (reference sequence). Unmatched junction bases numbered 11, after V lost 2 bases and J lost 8 bases.

The rearrangement links TRBV5-6 to TRBJ1-3; TRBD1 is a possible D gene (6 bases). This CDR3 has 17 amino acids. Germline-derived CDR1 and CDR2 are SGHDT and YYEEEE. The germline V and J ends were trimmed by 4 bases and 0 bases, with 17 bases remaining between them. The DNA of the CDR3 is TGTGCCAGCAGCGCCCCCCTTGACAGGACCTCTGGAAACACCATATATTTT. It translates to CASSAPLDRTSGNTIYF.

This clonotype was counted a few times. The chain is built from TRBV12-3 or TRBV12-4 and TRBJ1-2; D is undetermined. CDR3 length: 12 residues. V was shortened by 7 bases and J by 6 bases, with 12 bases between the two germline ends. The CDR3 DNA follows: TGTGCCAGCAACGGTCCAGTGGATGGCTACACCTTC. It yields the protein CASNGPVDGYTF.

This clonotype has more than one count but fewer than ten. The V gene is TRBV28, the J gene TRBJ2-3; 7 bases are shared with TRBD2. The germline gives CDR1 MDHEN, CDR2 SYDVKM. The CDR3 covers 14 residues. J lost 1 base, V lost 6 bases, and 4 bases had no gene match. CDR3 loop: CASSRGGGTDTQYF. The DNA for the CDR3 is TGTGCCAGCAGCCGGGGAGGGGGCACAGATACGCAGTATTTT.

Concerning this clonotype itself: A read error may be the cause here, since a much bigger clone is one base away. This rearrangement joins TRBV3-1 to TRBJ2-5; 7 bases match TRBD2. CDR1 and CDR2 (germline): LGHDT, YNNKEL (reference sequence). The CDR3 covers 18 residues. After removal of 0 bases from V and 5 bases from J, the junction contained 15 bases not matched to a gene. CDR3 nucleotides: TGTGCCAGCAGCCAAGAAGGGGCTAAGGCGGGAGTTCGGGAGACCCAGTACTTC. Its translation: CASSQEGAKAGVRETQYF.

With respect to this clonotype: One base away lies a much larger clone, so this may be a sequencing read error. This chain links TRBV3-1 with TRBJ1-2, with 9 bases fitting TRBD1. Germline V CDR1 and CDR2: LGHDT, YNNKEL (reference sequence). The length of the CDR3 is 15 residues. The V and J ends lost 8 bases and 4 bases, in that order; junction bases with no gene match: 11. DNA for the CDR3: TGTGCCAGCCGCAGGGACAGGGAGGGATTCTATGGCTACACCTTC. It specifies CASRRDREGFYGYTF.

This clonotype was found a few times. The chain combines TRBV4-1 with TRBJ1-4; a possible D gene is TRBD1 (6 bases). V was cut by 4 bases and J by 6 bases, with 15 bases left in between. The CDR3 is made up of 15 amino acids. Germline CDR1 reads MGHRA; CDR2 reads YSYEKL. In nucleotides, the CDR3 is TGCGCCAGCAGCCTTACTCAGGGGACTCATGAAAAACTGTTTTTT. Its translation: CASSLTQGTHEKLFF.

This clonotype appeared many times. This chain uses TRBV11-2 with TRBJ2-2, with a possible D match to TRBD2 (6 bases). Trimming left V 5 bases short and J 7 bases short, with 17 bases between. Looked up from germline, CDR1 is SGHAT and CDR2 is FQNNGV. The length of the CDR3 is 15 residues. The CDR3 nucleotides are TGTGCCAGCAGCCGCGGGACCTCAGCGGGCGGGGAGCTGTTTTTT. Translation: CASSRGTSAGGELFF.

The chain couples TRBV27 to TRBJ2-2; the D gene is possibly TRBD2 (7 bases). The CDR3 has 14 amino acids. Germline loops: CDR1 MNHEY, CDR2 SMNVEV (reference sequence). Trimming took 5 bases from V and 6 from J, leaving 13 bases between them. The CDR3 bases are TGTGCCAGCAGTAGAATAGGGGGGGCCGGGGAGCTGTTTTTT. Its translation: CASSRIGGAGELFF.

This clonotype came up many times. This chain links TRBV7-2 with TRBJ2-3; unclear D gene. CDR3 length: 14 residues. From germline, CDR1 is SGHTA and CDR2 FQGNSA. Trimming took 4 bases from V and 2 from J, leaving 10 bases between them. The CDR3 DNA reads TGTGCCAGCAGCTCCTTAGTTAACACAGATACGCAGTATTTT. As protein: CASSSLVNTDTQYF.